This T cell receptor (beta chain) is from a study of T cells expressing NK-cell markers. At the level of the study: HCMV serostatus: seven of eight sequenced donors positive, one negative.

TCRdb reprocessed the 5' RACE reads and reports one entry per CDR3 protein, with no DNA. This repertoire includes 400,000 or so distinct CDR3 sequences. Study-wide findings and caveats: In a group of several donors, dominant NKG2C+ clonotypes represented roughly 1.0-7.0% of CD8+ T cells. Four donors likewise had their CD3+CD56-NKG2C+ fraction led by these clonotypes.

The V gene's germline CDR1 is SGHAT and CDR2 FQNNGV. The CDR3 has 14 amino acids. As regards this clonotype: What it binds is not known.

Sequencing was done on a sample of blood T cells: a sorted CD56 or NKG2C T cell subset, CD4+ or CD8+ T cells, or bulk PBMC T cells (not recorded which). The sequence was collected from a woman aged 50 to 60 in good health. This chain uses TRBV11-2 with TRBJ2-1; TCRdb's D gene call, TRBD2, goes unchecked for lack of DNA. The CDR3 is CASRTSGTDNEQFF. The full variable domain, its missing parts supplied by reference TRBV11-2 and TRBJ2-1, is EAGVAQSPRYKIIEKRQSVAFWCNPISGHATLYWYQQILGQGPKLLIQFQNNGVVDDSQLPKDRFSAERLKGVDSTLKIQPAKLEDSAVYLCASRTSGTDNEQFFGPGTRLTVL.